This T cell receptor beta chain was sequenced during a study of blood T cell repertoires in COVID-19. Study at large: From the United States, Italy and Spain came samples of acute and convalescent COVID-19.

Original processing notes: Amplification with reference gene primers provided the estimates of nucleated cell counts. Generated by immunoSEQ multiplex PCR, the TCRdb table keeps only in-frame clones and is missing some. The V and J calls and clone size were taken over from that table, and D and trimming were inferred from the DNA. The sample records 70,000 or so clones, 80% to 90% being singletons. V was cut by 5 bases and J by 5 bases, with 12 bases left in between. This CDR3 spans 13 amino acids. The sample taken for sequencing was peripheral blood. The TCR sequence derives from a man in his 70s with active or convalescent COVID-19. The chain combines TRBV12-3 or TRBV12-4 with TRBJ1-2; no clear D gene. Here the CDR3 reads CASSAGSRYGYTF. The CDR3, as DNA: TGTGCCAGCAGTGCTGGGAGTAGGTATGGCTACACCTTC.